This record covers a single T cell receptor (beta chain). As yet, its antigen is unknown. This specimen comes from a study of cytomegalovirus exposure and HLA in healthy donors. General observations from the study: One later analysis reportedly identified an Asian-associated ancestry cluster that showed fewer N-insertions than the roughly 700-donor mean. V- and J-gene trimming in TCR beta was tied to a missense DCLRE1C variant by an analysis performed later.

Primers for the PCR totalled 60 Vbeta and 13 Jbeta. TCRdb's table, derived via immunoSEQ multiplex PCR, lists solely in-frame clones and lacks some. Counted here are more than 50,000 clones, about three quarters occurring once; the ten biggest clones make up approximately 2.4%. The CDR3 sequence is 14 residues long. Germline loops: CDR1 ENHRY, CDR2 SYGVKD. V was clipped by 7 bases and J by 2 bases; unmatched bases: 6. Sequencing was carried out using PBMCs. This chain uses TRBV10-3 with TRBJ2-7; 9 positions match TRBD1. This TCR came from a female donor in good health and CMV-seronegative. For the CDR3, the DNA is TGTGCCATCACGCAAGGGACAGGGCCCTACGAGCAGTACTTC. Translated: CAITQGTGPYEQYF.